This TCR beta chain comes out of a study of T cells in Graves' hyperthyroidism and ophthalmopathy. The CDR3 has 13 amino acids. V shed 7 bases and J shed 3 bases, with 9 bases lying between them. Germline V gene data show CDR1 as WSHSY and CDR2 as SAAADI. Researchers amplified the TCR beta CDR3 regions from RNA transcripts. The HTBI primer set was used in a first-round RT-PCR of the TCR CDR3. TCRdb redid the calling of the multiplex PCR reads with MiXCR, one entry per CDR3 protein. Here the sample spans about 400,000 distinct CDR3 sequences, approximately 16% being singletons. To note about this clonotype: Its cognate antigen is unknown.

Overall study findings and caveats: Blood also held most thyroid clonotypes expanded beyond 0.001. With a median lead of around 5.9 months before onset, the model predicted ophthalmopathy. A model using 13 V-J features told ophthalmopathy apart from stable hyperthyroidism.

The genes are TRBV10-2 and TRBJ2-2, with D perhaps matching TRBD2 (6 bases). This clonotype was obtained from a woman between 55 and 75 years old with Graves' ophthalmopathy. What was sequenced was blood. CDR3: CASTLADTGELFF. Here the CDR3 DNA reads TGCGCCAGCACTTTAGCGGACACCGGGGAGCTGTTTTTT.